The 8 T cell receptor beta chains below come from one sample, sequenced in a study of CD8 T cells in Susac syndrome. cDNA came from about 0.5 to 1 ug RNA primed by random hexamers. A single record per CDR3 protein comes from TCRdb applying MiXCR to the immunoSEQ multiplex PCR reads. Altogether about 120,000 distinct CDR3 sequences are present, 94% being singletons, with the ten largest covering roughly 0.098%. Sequencing used CD4+ T cells from PBMCs. The receptors derive from a human donor in good health.

Concerning this clonotype itself: No conserved phenylalanine or tryptophan is present at the end of the CDR3, so a read error is the likely explanation. The chain is built from TRBV4-2 and TRBJ1-1; D possibly corresponds to TRBD1 (5 bases). The ends were cut back, 1 base at V and 4 bases at J, with 13 bases in the middle. The CDR3 spans 15 residues. CDR1 is LGHNA, CDR2 YNFKEQ, per germline. Here the CDR3 DNA reads TGTGCCAGCAGCCAAGGATCGGGACTCAGCACTGAAGCTTTCCTT. Encoded protein: CASSQGSGLSTEAFL.

J is TRBJ1-1 and V is TRBV2; TRBD1 agrees at 7 bases. Looked up from germline, CDR1 is SNHLY and CDR2 is FYNNEI. The length of the CDR3 is 12 residues. V was clipped by 7 bases and J by 7 bases; unmatched bases: 6. The CDR3 nucleotides read TGTGCCAGCATTCTTGGGACAGTTGAAGCTTTCTTT. This translates into CASILGTVEAFF.

V usage is TRBV4-3 and J usage is TRBJ2-1, with TRBD2 matching over 7 bases. Germline V CDR1 and CDR2: LGHNA, YSLEER. The CDR3 runs to 15 residues. Trimming removed 5 bases from V and 5 bases from J; junction bases left unmatched: 9. This chain's CDR3 is CASSDWRERHNEQFF. DNA for the CDR3: TGCGCCAGCAGCGATTGGCGGGAGCGCCACAATGAGCAGTTCTTC.

This chain joins TRBV20-1 and TRBJ2-1, with 11 bases aligning to TRBD2. Germline V CDR1 and CDR2: DFQATT, SNEGSKA (reference sequence). The CDR3 has 14 amino acids. After removal of 7 bases from V and 5 bases from J, the junction contained 7 bases not matched to a gene. CDR3 region: CSGPGLAVNNEQFF. The CDR3 DNA reads TGCAGTGGTCCGGGACTAGCGGTTAACAATGAGCAGTTCTTC.

This clonotype is a singleton in its sample. The chain is built from TRBV3-1 and TRBJ2-7, with 7 positions matching TRBD1. The V gene's germline CDR1 is LGHDT and CDR2 YNNKEL (reference sequence). V lost 1 base, J lost 2 bases, and 2 bases stayed unmatched. The CDR3 runs to 14 residues. CDR3 DNA: TGTGCCAGCAGCCAAGGGACAGGACCCTACGAGCAGTACTTC. Protein sequence: CASSQGTGPYEQYF.

The chain joins TRBV7-2 to TRBJ1-3; TRBD1 might be the D (6 bases). Germline CDR1 SGHTA, CDR2 FQGNSA. The V and J ends lost 5 bases and 8 bases respectively, with 16 bases between them. The CDR3 has 14 residues. The CDR3 is CASSPGQGRDTIYF. CDR3 nucleotide sequence: TGTGCCAGCAGCCCCGGGCAGGGGCGGGACACCATATATTTT.

The chain is built from TRBV9 and TRBJ2-3, with TRBD2 matching over 12 bases. This CDR3 comprises 15 residues. Trimming cost V 4 bases and J 4 bases; bases outside gene matches: 4. Germline V CDR1 and CDR2: SGDLS, YYNGEE. CDR3 sequence reads: CASSLLAGGADTQYF. Here the CDR3 DNA reads TGTGCCAGCAGCCTACTAGCGGGAGGAGCAGATACGCAGTATTTT.

This chain joins TRBV5-1 and TRBJ2-2; TRBD2 agrees at 15 bases. After removal of 7 bases from V and 5 bases from J, the junction contained 12 bases not matched to a gene. The length of the CDR3 is 18 residues. From germline, CDR1 is SGHRS and CDR2 YFSETQ. CDR3 sequence (DNA): TGCGCCAGCTCGAAGGGACTAGCGGGAGGTGAGAGGACCGGGGAGCTGTTTTTT. Translation gives CASSKGLAGGERTGELFF.